This T cell receptor beta chain was captured in a study of blood T cells in healthy people across ages. Isolating PBMCs gave at least 7 million of these cells per sample. Total RNA amounts of at least 6 micrograms were extracted per sample. V was shortened by 0 bases and J by 2 bases, with 9 bases between the two germline ends. Germline CDR1 and CDR2: SGDLS and YYNGEE. This CDR3 contains 15 residues. Sample-barcoded 5' priming and a J-beta primer mix drove a second PCR of roughly 7 to 11 cycles. Each cDNA molecule received a tag from a template-switch adaptor that had 12 random nucleotides. TCRdb recomputed calls from the 5' RACE reads with MiXCR, one row per CDR3 protein. The data contain 1.8 million or so distinct CDR3 sequences, around 40% of them seen just once; the ten biggest clones take up 23%. This clonotype appeared a few times.

Sample: blood. The J gene is TRBJ2-1, the V gene TRBV9; D not certain. The clonotype comes from a human donor in good health. CDR3 residues: CASSVAGLAYNEQFF. CDR3 sequence (DNA): TGTGCCAGCAGCGTAGCTGGCTTGGCCTACAATGAGCAGTTCTTC.